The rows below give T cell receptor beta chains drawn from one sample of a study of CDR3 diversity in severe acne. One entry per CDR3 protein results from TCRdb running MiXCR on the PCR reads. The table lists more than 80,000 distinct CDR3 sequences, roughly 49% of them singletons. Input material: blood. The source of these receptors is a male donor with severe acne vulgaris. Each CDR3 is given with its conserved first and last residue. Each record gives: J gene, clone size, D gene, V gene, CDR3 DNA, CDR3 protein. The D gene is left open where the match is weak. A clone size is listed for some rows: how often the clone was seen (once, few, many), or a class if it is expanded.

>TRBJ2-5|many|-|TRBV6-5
TGTGCCAGCAGTTACACAGGGAGGGACGAGGAGACCCAGTACTTC
CASSYTGRDEETQYF
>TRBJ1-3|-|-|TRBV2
TGTGCCAGCAGGGACCCAGGGAGCTCTGGAAACACCATATATTTT
CASRDPGSSGNTIYF
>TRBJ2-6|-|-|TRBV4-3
TGCGCCAGCAGCCACGGGGAGGCTGGGGCCAACGTCCTGACTTTC
CASSHGEAGANVLTF
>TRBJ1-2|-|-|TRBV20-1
TGCAGTGCTAGAGGGGGTTGGTATGGCTACACCTTC
CSARGGWYGYTF
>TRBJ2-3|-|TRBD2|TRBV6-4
TGTGCCAGCAGTAAACTAGCGGGCAGCACAGATGCGCAGTATTTT
CASSKLAGSTDAQYF
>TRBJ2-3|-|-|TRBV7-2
TGTGCCAGCAGCTTAGGTAGCTGGAGTGCAGATACGCAGTATTTT
CASSLGSWSADTQYF
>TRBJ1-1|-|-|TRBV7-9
TGTGCCAGCAGTCTCACCGGTCCCGTCGGGGCTTTCTTT
CASSLTGPVGAFF
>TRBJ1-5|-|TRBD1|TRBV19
TGTGCCAGTAGCCCAAGGGGACAGGCACTCAATCAGCCCCAGCATTTT
CASSPRGQALNQPQHF
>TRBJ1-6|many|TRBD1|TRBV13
TGTGCCAGCAGTATAGGGACAGCTAGAAATTCACCCCTCCACTTT
CASSIGTARNSPLHF
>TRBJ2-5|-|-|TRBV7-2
TGTGCCAGCAGCTTAGCGCAGCTAGAAGAGACCCAGTACTTC
CASSLAQLEETQYF
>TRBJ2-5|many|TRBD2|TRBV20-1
TGCAGTGCTAGGACTAGCGTCAAAGAGACCCAGTACTTC
CSARTSVKETQYF
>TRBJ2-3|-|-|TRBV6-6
TGTGCCAGCAGTTACTCATCCAGGGAAGAAAACACAGATACGCAGTATTTT
CASSYSSREENTDTQYF
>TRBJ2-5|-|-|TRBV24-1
TGTGCCAGCAGCAGTCAGGGGGACTGGGAGACCCAGTACTTC
CASSSQGDWETQYF
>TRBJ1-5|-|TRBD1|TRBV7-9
TGTGCCAGCAGCTTAGCGCCCGACAGGGACACTCAGCCCCAGCATTTT
CASSLAPDRDTQPQHF
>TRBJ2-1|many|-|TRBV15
TGTGCCACCAGCAGGGGATGGGGGAGCAATGAGCAGTTCTTC
CATSRGWGSNEQFF
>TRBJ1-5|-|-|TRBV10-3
TGTGCCAGCAGTGAGGACAGTAGTCAGCCCCAGCATTTT
CASSEDSSQPQHF
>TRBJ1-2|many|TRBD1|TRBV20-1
TGCAGTGCCGAGGGACAGGGGATCTCCGGCTATGGCTACACCTTC
CSAEGQGISGYGYTF
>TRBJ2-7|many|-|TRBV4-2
TGTGCCAGCAGCCAAGAAAACACCCAGCGGCAGGGAATCGTATACGAGCAGTACTTC
CASSQENTQRQGIVYEQYF
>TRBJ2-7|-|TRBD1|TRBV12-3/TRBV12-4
TGTGCCAGCAGTTTAGAGGGACAGGGGGCCTACGAGCAGTGCTTC
CASSLEGQGAYEQCF
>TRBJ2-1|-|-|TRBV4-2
TGTGCCAGCAGCCAACAATTAGGGCAGTTCTTC
CASSQQLGQFF
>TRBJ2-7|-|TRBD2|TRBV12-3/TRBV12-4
TGTGCCAGCAGTTTCGTTCTAGCGGGAGGCGAGCAGTACTTC
CASSFVLAGGEQYF
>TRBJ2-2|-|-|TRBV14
TGTGCCAGCAGCCAAGCGGGCAGGGTGTTTGACACCGGGGAGCTGTTTTTT
CASSQAGRVFDTGELFF
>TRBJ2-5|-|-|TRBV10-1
TGCGCCAGCGGCCAAGATGAGGAGACCCAGTACTTC
CASGQDEETQYF
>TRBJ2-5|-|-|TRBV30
TGTGCCTGGAGTGTAGGGGCGCAAGAGACCCAGTACTTC
CAWSVGAQETQYF
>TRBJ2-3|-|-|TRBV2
TGTGCCAGCATTGGAGGACACGTGCAGTATTTT
CASIGGHVQYF
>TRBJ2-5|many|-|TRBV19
TGTGCCAGTAGAGCTAGCTCGGAGACCCAGTACTTC
CASRASSETQYF
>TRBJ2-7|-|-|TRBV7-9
TGTGCCAGCAGTTCCCCAGCGGGTCCCTACGAGCAGTACTTC
CASSSPAGPYEQYF
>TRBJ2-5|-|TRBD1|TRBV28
TGTGCCAGCAGTTCGGGACAGGGGGCGGCGGAGACCCAGTACTTC
CASSSGQGAAETQYF
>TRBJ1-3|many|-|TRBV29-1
TGCAGCGTTATGGGTGTAAACTCTGGAAACACCATATATTTT
CSVMGVNSGNTIYF
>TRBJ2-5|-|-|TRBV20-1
TGCAGTGCGAGAGAATTTGCGGAGACCCAGTACTTC
CSAREFAETQYF
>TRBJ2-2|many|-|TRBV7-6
TGTGCCAGCAGCGGAGTGGAAAGTTGGGAGCTGTTTTTT
CASSGVESWELFF
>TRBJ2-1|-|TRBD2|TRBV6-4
TGTGCCAGCAGTTCTTCCGCGGGAGATAAATACAATGAGCAGTTCTTC
CASSSSAGDKYNEQFF
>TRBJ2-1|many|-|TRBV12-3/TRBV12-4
TGTGCCAGCAGTTCGGTGGCGGGACTTTACAATGAGCAGTTCTTC
CASSSVAGLYNEQFF
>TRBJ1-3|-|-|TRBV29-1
TGCAGCGTTCGCGCGTCAGCGCTCTCTGGAAACACCATATATTTT
CSVRASALSGNTIYF
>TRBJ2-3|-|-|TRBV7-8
TGTGCCAGCCCACCTGCTGGGCCTCAGAGCACAGATACGCAGTATTTT
CASPPAGPQSTDTQYF
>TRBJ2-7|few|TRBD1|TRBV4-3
TGCGCCAGCAGCCAAGATTTAGACAGGGGCTACGAGCAGTACTTC
CASSQDLDRGYEQYF
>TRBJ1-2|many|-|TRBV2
TGTGCCAGACGGGGAGACTATGGCTACACCTTC
CARRGDYGYTF
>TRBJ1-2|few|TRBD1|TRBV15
TGTGCCACCAGCAGAGATCTTGGACAGGGGAGCTATGGCTACACCTTC
CATSRDLGQGSYGYTF